Listed below are T cell receptor beta chains from one sample, sequenced in a study of T cell repertoires in cytomegalovirus infection. TCRdb analysed the reads with MiXCR anew, one entry per CDR3 protein. This table has roughly 310,000 distinct CDR3 sequences, roughly 29% appearing once. No antigen has been assigned to these receptors. Sample: cultured PBMCs, taken from culture after CMV antigen stimulation. Receptors originate from a human donor in good health (CMV status not recorded). Some clones in this sample may be carry-over from other donors' samples. The CDR3 runs from the conserved cysteine through the conserved F or W. The D gene is left open where the match is weak. Not all rows give a size; the values are once, few, many and, for expanded clones, a class.

.	.	TRBV25-1	TRBJ2-3	CASSEWAGDPPDTQYF	TGTGCCAGCAGTGAATGGGCCGGGGATCCCCCAGATACGCAGTATTTT
.	.	TRBV20-1	TRBJ1-2	CSARAGYGYTF	TGCAGTGCTAGGGCAGGGTATGGCTACACCTTC
.	.	TRBV29-1	TRBJ2-7	CSVLSYEQYF	TGCAGCGTCCTCTCCTACGAGCAGTACTTC
.	.	TRBV6-1	TRBJ2-1	CASSEVWGDEQFF	TGTGCCAGCAGTGAAGTGTGGGGGGATGAGCAGTTCTTC
few	TRBD2	TRBV5-1	TRBJ2-3	CASRPNGLATDTQYF	TGCGCCAGCCGCCCCAACGGACTAGCGACAGATACGCAGTATTTT
few	TRBD1	TRBV7-9	TRBJ2-5	CASSSPRDREKTQYF	TGTGCCAGCAGCTCCCCCCGGGACAGGGAAAAGACCCAGTACTTC
few	.	TRBV4-2	TRBJ1-6	CASSQDGRGPGSPLHF	TGTGCCAGCAGCCAAGATGGTCGCGGCCCAGGATCACCCCTCCACTTT
few	.	TRBV6-5	TRBJ1-2	CASRKGRDTYGYTF	TGTGCCAGCAGGAAAGGTCGGGACACCTATGGCTACACCTTC
.	TRBD1	TRBV12-3/TRBV12-4	TRBJ2-2	CASRQGAGGELFF	TGTGCCAGCAGGCAGGGGGCGGGCGGGGAGCTGTTTTTT
.	.	TRBV7-8	TRBJ2-6	CASSPRGEISGANVLTF	TGTGCCAGCAGCCCGCGCGGGGAAATCTCTGGGGCCAACGTCCTGACTTTC
.	TRBD1	TRBV20-1	TRBJ1-2	CSARETGVRGYTF	TGCAGTGCTAGAGAAACAGGGGTGCGGGGCTACACCTTC
few	TRBD2	TRBV20-1	TRBJ2-3	CSAPRLAGADTQYF	TGCAGTGCTCCCCGACTAGCGGGAGCGGATACGCAGTATTTT
few	.	TRBV24-1	TRBJ2-1	CATSDPGESDNEQFF	TGTGCCACCAGTGATCCGGGGGAGAGCGACAATGAGCAGTTCTTC
.	TRBD2	TRBV4-1	TRBJ2-4	CASSQDEAGGRNIQYF	TGCGCCAGCAGCCAAGATGAAGCGGGAGGGCGGAACATTCAGTACTTC
.	TRBD2	TRBV7-6	TRBJ2-5	CASSSGLAGGMKTQYF	TGTGCCAGCAGCTCCGGACTAGCCGGAGGTATGAAGACCCAGTACTTC
few	TRBD1	TRBV28	TRBJ1-2	CASTLRTGQNYGYTF	TGTGCCAGCACGCTAAGGACAGGGCAAAACTATGGCTACACCTTC
few	TRBD1	TRBV19	TRBJ1-1	CASSIKTGAGGNTEAFF	TGTGCCAGTAGTATCAAGACAGGGGCAGGCGGGAACACTGAAGCTTTCTTT
.	.	TRBV7-3	TRBJ2-2	CASSLIHIQGRGTGELFF	TGTGCCAGCAGCCTAATCCATATACAGGGCCGGGGCACCGGGGAGCTGTTTTTT
.	TRBD2	TRBV2	TRBJ2-5	CASSVEGGETQYF	TGTGCCAGCAGTGTCGAGGGAGGGGAGACCCAGTACTTC
once	.	TRBV7-2	TRBJ2-5	CASTSGRQETQYF	TGTGCCAGCACTTCGGGGAGGCAAGAGACCCAGTACTTC
.	.	TRBV7-3	TRBJ1-1	CASSSQGPGSNTEAFF	TGTGCCAGCAGCTCGCAAGGGCCGGGATCGAACACTGAAGCTTTCTTT
.	.	TRBV7-2	TRBJ1-4	CASSIPGGEKLFF	TGTGCCAGCAGCATCCCGGGGGGGGAAAAACTGTTTTTT
.	TRBD1	TRBV4-2	TRBJ1-6	CASSPSTGLSSYNSPLHF	TGTGCCAGCAGCCCGTCGACAGGGTTGAGCTCCTATAATTCACCCCTCCACTTT
few	.	TRBV19	TRBJ1-2	CASTPATNYGYTF	TGTGCCAGTACCCCCGCGACTAACTATGGCTACACCTTC
few	TRBD1	TRBV4-2	TRBJ2-3	CASSYSDRDAATQYF	TGTGCCAGCAGCTATTCTGACAGGGACGCAGCTACGCAGTATTTT
.	TRBD1	TRBV6-1	TRBJ1-6	CASRSGQSRTLHF	TGTGCCAGCAGATCGGGACAGTCGAGAACCCTCCACTTT
.	TRBD1	TRBV12-3/TRBV12-4	TRBJ1-1	CASSPTRDSEAFF	TGTGCCAGCAGTCCCACAAGGGACAGCGAAGCTTTCTTT
.	TRBD1	TRBV29-1	TRBJ1-1	CSAVDRGFMNTEAFF	TGCAGCGCCGTGGACAGGGGATTCATGAACACTGAAGCTTTCTTT
.	.	TRBV18	TRBJ1-1	CASSLDQGEGTEAFF	TGTGCCAGCTCGCTCGATCAGGGCGAGGGCACTGAAGCTTTCTTT
.	TRBD2	TRBV6-1	TRBJ2-3	CASSESSSGGKTDTQYF	TGTGCCAGCAGTGAATCCTCTAGCGGGGGAAAGACAGATACGCAGTATTTT
.	TRBD1	TRBV7-2	TRBJ2-5	CASSLTRDSRETQYF	TGTGCCAGCAGCTTAACACGGGACAGCCGAGAGACCCAGTACTTC
few	TRBD2	TRBV7-9	TRBJ2-1	CASSNGTSRSTYNEQFF	TGTGCCAGCAGCAACGGGACTAGCAGAAGTACCTACAATGAGCAGTTCTTC